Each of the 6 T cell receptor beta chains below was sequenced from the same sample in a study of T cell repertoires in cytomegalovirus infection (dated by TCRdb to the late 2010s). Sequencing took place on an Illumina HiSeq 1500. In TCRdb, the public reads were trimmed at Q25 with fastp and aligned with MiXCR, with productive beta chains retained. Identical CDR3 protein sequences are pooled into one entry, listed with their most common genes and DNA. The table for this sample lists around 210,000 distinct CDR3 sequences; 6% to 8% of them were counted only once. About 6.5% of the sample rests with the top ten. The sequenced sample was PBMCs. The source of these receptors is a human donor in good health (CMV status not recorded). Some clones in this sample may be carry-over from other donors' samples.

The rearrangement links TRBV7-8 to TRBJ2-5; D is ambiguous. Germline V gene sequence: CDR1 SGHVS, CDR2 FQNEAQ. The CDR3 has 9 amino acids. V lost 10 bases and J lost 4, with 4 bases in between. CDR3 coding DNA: TGTGCCATAGGAGAGACCCAGTACTTC. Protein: CAIGETQYF.

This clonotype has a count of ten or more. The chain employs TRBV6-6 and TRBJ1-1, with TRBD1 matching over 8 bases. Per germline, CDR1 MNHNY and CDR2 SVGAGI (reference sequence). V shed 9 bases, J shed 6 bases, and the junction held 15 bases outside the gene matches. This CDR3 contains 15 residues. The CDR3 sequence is CASTTRTGPAAEAFF. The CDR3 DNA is TGTGCCAGTACTACTCGGACAGGGCCTGCTGCTGAAGCTTTCTTT.

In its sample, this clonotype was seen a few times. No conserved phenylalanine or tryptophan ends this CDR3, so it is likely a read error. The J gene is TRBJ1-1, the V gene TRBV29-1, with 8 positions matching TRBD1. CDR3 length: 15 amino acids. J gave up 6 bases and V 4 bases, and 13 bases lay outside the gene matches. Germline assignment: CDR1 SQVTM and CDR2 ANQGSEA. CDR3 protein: CSVGSLGQGGAEAFL. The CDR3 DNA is TGCAGCGTTGGCAGTCTCGGACAGGGAGGAGCTGAAGCTTTCCTT.

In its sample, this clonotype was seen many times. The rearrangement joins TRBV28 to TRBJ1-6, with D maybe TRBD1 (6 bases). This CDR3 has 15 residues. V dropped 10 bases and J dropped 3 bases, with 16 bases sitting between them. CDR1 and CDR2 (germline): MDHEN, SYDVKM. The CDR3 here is CATTARTDYNSPLHF. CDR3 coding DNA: TGTGCCACGACCGCGAGGACAGACTATAATTCACCCCTCCACTTT.

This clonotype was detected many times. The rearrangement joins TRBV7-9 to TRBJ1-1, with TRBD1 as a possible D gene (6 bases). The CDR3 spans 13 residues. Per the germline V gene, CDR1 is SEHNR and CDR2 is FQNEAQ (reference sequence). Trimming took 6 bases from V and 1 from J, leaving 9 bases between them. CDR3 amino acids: CASRMTGNTEAFF. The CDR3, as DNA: TGTGCCAGCAGAATGACAGGGAACACTGAAGCTTTCTTT.

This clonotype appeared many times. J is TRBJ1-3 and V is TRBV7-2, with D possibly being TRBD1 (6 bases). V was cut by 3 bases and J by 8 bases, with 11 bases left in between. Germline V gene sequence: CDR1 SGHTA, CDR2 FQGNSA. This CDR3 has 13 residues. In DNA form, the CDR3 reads TGTGCCAGCAGCTTCAACAGGGAGGACACCATATATTTT. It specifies CASSFNREDTIYF.